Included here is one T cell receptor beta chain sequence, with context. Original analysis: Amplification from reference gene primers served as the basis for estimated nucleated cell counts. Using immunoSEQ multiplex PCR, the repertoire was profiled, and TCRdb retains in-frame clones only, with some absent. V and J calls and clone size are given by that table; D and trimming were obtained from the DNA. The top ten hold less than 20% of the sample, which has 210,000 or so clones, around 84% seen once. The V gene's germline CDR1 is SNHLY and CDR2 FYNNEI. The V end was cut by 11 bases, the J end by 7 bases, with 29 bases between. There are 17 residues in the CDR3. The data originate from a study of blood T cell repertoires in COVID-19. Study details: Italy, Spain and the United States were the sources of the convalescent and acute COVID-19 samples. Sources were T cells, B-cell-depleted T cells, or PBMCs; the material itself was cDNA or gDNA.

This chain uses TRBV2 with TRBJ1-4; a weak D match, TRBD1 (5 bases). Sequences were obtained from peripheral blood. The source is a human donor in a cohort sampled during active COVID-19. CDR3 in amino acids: CASRGMWVASGREKLFF. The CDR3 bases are TGTGCCTCACGGGGGATGTGGGTGGCGTCCGGTCGTGAAAAACTGTTTTTT. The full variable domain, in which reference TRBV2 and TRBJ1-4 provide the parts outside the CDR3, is EPEVTQTPSHQVTQMGQEVILRCVPISNHLYFYWYRQILGQKVEFLVSFYNNEISEKSEIFDDQFSVERPDGSNFTLKIRSTKLEDSAMYFCASRGMWVASGREKLFFGSGTQLSVL.